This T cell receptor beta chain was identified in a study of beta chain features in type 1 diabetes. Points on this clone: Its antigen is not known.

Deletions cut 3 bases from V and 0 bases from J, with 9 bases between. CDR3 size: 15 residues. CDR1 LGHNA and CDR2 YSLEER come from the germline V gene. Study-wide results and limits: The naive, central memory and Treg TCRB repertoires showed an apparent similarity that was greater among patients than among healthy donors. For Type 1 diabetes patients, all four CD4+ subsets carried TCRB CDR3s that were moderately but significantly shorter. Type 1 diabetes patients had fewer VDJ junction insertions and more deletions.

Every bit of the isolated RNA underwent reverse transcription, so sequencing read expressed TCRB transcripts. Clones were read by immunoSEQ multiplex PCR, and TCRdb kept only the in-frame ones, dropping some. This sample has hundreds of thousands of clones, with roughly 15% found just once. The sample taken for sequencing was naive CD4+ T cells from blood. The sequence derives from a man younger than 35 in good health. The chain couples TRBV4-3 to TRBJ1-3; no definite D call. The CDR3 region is CASSQERGSGNTIYF. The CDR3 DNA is TGCGCCAGCAGCCAGGAGCGGGGCTCTGGAAACACCATATATTTT.